Presented here are 5 T cell receptor beta chains from one specimen sequenced in a study of blood T cell repertoires in COVID-19. Sequenced by immunoSEQ multiplex PCR; TCRdb stores in-frame clones only, minus some. The profile covers over 200,000 clones, with around nine tenths appearing a single time and more than 10% taken by the ten largest. The material sequenced was PBMCs or T cells enriched from blood (not recorded which). The receptors derive from a man under 40 who had recovered from COVID-19.

The V call is TRBV28, the J call TRBJ2-6; TRBD1 aligns across 8 bases. The trim removed 8 bases at V and 2 bases at J, leaving 5 bases unmatched. Germline CDR1 is MDHEN and CDR2 is SYDVKM. This CDR3 region has 15 residues. CDR3 bases: TGTGCCAGCGGACAGGGCGGGGCTGGGGCCAACGTCCTGACTTTC. It translates to CASGQGGAGANVLTF.

This chain links TRBV13 with TRBJ1-2; 8 positions match TRBD1. After removal of 2 bases from V and 3 bases from J, the junction contained 11 bases not matched to a gene. Germline V gives CDR1 PRHDT, CDR2 FYEKMQ (reference sequence). The CDR3 sequence is 17 residues long. The CDR3 is CASSLISTGAPHYGYTF. The CDR3 nucleotides read TGTGCCAGCAGCTTAATCTCGACAGGGGCTCCTCACTATGGCTACACCTTC.

The rearrangement uses TRBV4-3 and TRBJ1-3; 8 bases are a match to TRBD1. Germline CDR1 reads LGHNA; CDR2 reads YSLEER. The CDR3 has 16 amino acids. V lost 4 bases and J lost 3; bases outside the gene matches: 8. CDR3 amino acids: CASSRQGQGYGNTIYF. The CDR3 DNA reads TGCGCCAGCAGCCGGCAAGGACAGGGCTATGGAAACACCATATATTTT.

The rearrangement joins TRBV7-9 to TRBJ2-1; TRBD2 agrees at 13 bases. The CDR3 has 16 residues. The V and J ends lost 5 bases and 8 bases, in that order; junction bases with no gene match: 9. The germline V gene encodes CDR1 SEHNR and CDR2 FQNEAQ (reference sequence). The CDR3 nucleotides are TGTGCCAGCAGCGGTAGACTAGCGGGAGGATTGGATGAGCAGTTCTTC. It encodes CASSGRLAGGLDEQFF.

This clone was seen just once. The rearrangement joins TRBV7-2 to TRBJ1-5; D might be TRBD1 (5 bases). The CDR3 runs to 13 residues. V shed 5 bases and J shed 6 bases, with 11 bases lying between them. From germline, CDR1 is SGHTA and CDR2 FQGNSA. DNA for the CDR3: TGTGCCAGCAGCGGAGGGACGGGTCAGCCCCAGCATTTT. It yields the protein CASSGGTGQPQHF.